The rows below give T cell receptor beta chains drawn from one sample of a study of T cells in Graves' hyperthyroidism and ophthalmopathy. TCRdb processed the multiplex PCR reads anew with MiXCR; each CDR3 protein has one entry. This table has fewer than 30,000 distinct CDR3 sequences, about 49% appearing once. Material: blood. The receptors originated from a woman in her forties with Graves' hyperthyroidism that later progressed to Graves' ophthalmopathy. The CDR3 runs from the conserved cysteine through the conserved F or W. Each record gives: J gene, V gene, D gene, clone size, CDR3 protein, CDR3 DNA. A D gene is named only where the DNA matches it firmly. The size of a clone is reported for some rows only, either as once, few or many, or as a class for expanded clones.

>TRBJ1-6|TRBV6-1|.|.
CASSDGAGNSPLHF
TGTGCCAGCAGTGACGGGGCGGGTAATTCACCCCTCCACTTT
>TRBJ2-1|TRBV5-1|.|.
CASSLAFSASANNEQFF
TGCGCCAGCAGCTTGGCCTTTTCGGCTAGCGCGAACAATGAGCAGTTCTTC
>TRBJ1-2|TRBV19|TRBD1|.
CASSWTGDYGYTF
TGTGCCAGTAGTTGGACAGGGGACTATGGCTACACCTTC
>TRBJ1-1|TRBV7-9|.|.
CASSLLGTEAFF
TGTGCCAGCAGCTTATTGGGCACTGAAGCTTTCTTT
>TRBJ2-1|TRBV7-9|TRBD2|once
CASSAPTSDNEQFF
TGTGCCAGCAGCGCCCCGACTAGCGACAATGAGCAGTTCTTC
>TRBJ2-3|TRBV20-1|TRBD2|.
CSARDPGLESNEQYF
TGCAGCGCTAGAGACCCGGGACTAGAGAGCAATGAGCAGTATTTT
>TRBJ2-1|TRBV28|.|many
CASSPPPQGHEQFF
TGTGCCAGCAGTCCACCCCCTCAGGGACATGAGCAGTTCTTC
>TRBJ1-3|TRBV5-1|.|.
CASSSGTHNTIYF
TGCGCCAGCAGCTCCGGGACTCACAACACCATATATTTT
>TRBJ1-5|TRBV27|.|medium-sized
CASRTLLQPQHF
TGTGCCAGCAGGACGTTACTCCAGCCCCAGCATTTT
>TRBJ2-1|TRBV10-3|TRBD2|.
CAIRQGLAGANEQFF
TGTGCCATCAGACAAGGACTAGCGGGAGCCAATGAGCAGTTCTTC
>TRBJ2-1|TRBV4-2|.|many
CASSQEGTSSSYNEQFF
TGTGCCAGCAGCCAAGAGGGGACTTCTAGCTCCTACAATGAGCAGTTCTTC
>TRBJ2-3|TRBV6-5|TRBD2|.
CASRWTSGSYEQYF
TGTGCCAGCAGGTGGACTAGCGGGAGCTATGAGCAGTATTTT
>TRBJ1-2|TRBV20-1|TRBD1|.
CSARGQGYYGYTF
TGCAGTGCTAGGGGACAGGGGTACTATGGCTACACCTTC
>TRBJ2-7|TRBV25-1|.|.
CASSEYAGTYEQYF
TGTGCCAGCAGTGAATACGCAGGGACCTACGAGCAGTACTTC
>TRBJ2-3|TRBV7-4|.|.
CASSLKAGHTDAQYF
TGTGCCAGCAGCTTGAAGGCGGGGCACACAGACGCGCAGTATTTT
>TRBJ2-3|TRBV20-1|TRBD2|.
CSARLTSGSDTQYF
TGCAGTGCTAGATTGACTAGCGGATCCGATACGCAGTATTTT
>TRBJ2-7|TRBV20-1|.|.
CSARDFQRADYEQYF
TGCAGTGCTAGAGATTTCCAACGGGCGGACTACGAGCAGTACTTC
>TRBJ1-2|TRBV6-4|.|.
CASSGLAGGRYTF
TGTGCCAGCAGCGGACTAGCGGGAGGGCGCTACACCTTC
>TRBJ2-1|TRBV24-1|TRBD1|medium-sized
CATRQGPYNEQFF
TGTGCCACCCGACAGGGACCCTACAATGAGCAGTTCTTC
>TRBJ2-7|TRBV25-1|.|.
CASVDRIYEQYF
TGTGCCAGCGTGGACCGCATCTACGAGCAGTACTTC
>TRBJ2-7|TRBV6-1|.|many
CASSEDVGHSYEQYF
TGTGCCAGCAGTGAAGATGTAGGGCACTCCTACGAGCAGTACTTC
>TRBJ2-1|TRBV14|.|many
CASSQSIAKWDEQFF
TGTGCCAGCAGCCAATCGATTGCTAAGTGGGATGAGCAGTTCTTC
>TRBJ1-1|TRBV9|.|medium-sized
CASSERYGEAFF
TGTGCCAGCAGCGAGAGGTACGGTGAAGCTTTCTTT
>TRBJ2-1|TRBV7-3|.|.
CASSWGTSNNEQFF
TGTGCCAGCAGCTGGGGGACATCTAACAATGAGCAGTTCTTC
>TRBJ2-5|TRBV18|.|.
CASSPLVLGGQETQYF
TGTGCCAGCTCACCACTAGTTCTGGGGGGCCAAGAGACCCAGTACTTC
>TRBJ2-3|TRBV6-6|TRBD1|.
CASNPGQGRNEQYF
TGTGCCAGTAACCCGGGACAGGGACGCAATGAGCAGTATTTT
>TRBJ2-7|TRBV25-1|.|.
CASSDLRDYEQYF
TGTGCCAGCAGTGACCTGAGGGACTACGAGCAGTACTTC
>TRBJ1-2|TRBV20-1|TRBD1|few
CSARERMTGDGYTF
TGCAGTGCTAGAGAGCGTATGACAGGGGATGGCTACACCTTC
>TRBJ1-2|TRBV20-1|.|medium-sized
CSGLRDAGRTF
TGCAGTGGGCTAAGGGACGCGGGAAGGACCTTC
>TRBJ1-2|TRBV7-8|.|few
CASSLAVGTGYTF
TGTGCCAGCAGCTTAGCTGTGGGCACCGGCTACACCTTC
>TRBJ1-6|TRBV2|.|.
CASSSGIGSSYNSPLHF
TGTGCCAGCAGTAGCGGGATAGGCAGCTCCTATAATTCACCCCTCCACTTT
>TRBJ2-7|TRBV20-1|TRBD2|medium-sized
CSARRGGPNEQYF
TGCAGTGCTAGGCGGGGGGGCCCTAACGAGCAGTACTTC
>TRBJ1-1|TRBV7-3|.|.
CAGSSQGPETEAFF
TGTGCCGGCAGCTCTCAGGGGCCGGAAACTGAAGCTTTCTTC
>TRBJ2-7|TRBV5-1|.|.
CASSLVGGDYEQYF
TGCGCCAGCAGCTTGGTTGGAGGGGACTACGAGCAGTACTTC
>TRBJ1-2|TRBV3-2|.|.
CASSQEIGWADRGFLDYGYTF
TGTGCCAGCAGCCAAGAGATTGGTTGGGCTGACAGGGGGTTCTTAGACTATGGCTACACCTTC
>TRBJ2-7|TRBV11-2|TRBD1|.
CASSLDRGGSGEQYF
TGTGCCAGCAGCTTAGATCGAGGGGGCTCGGGGGAGCAGTACTTC
>TRBJ1-2|TRBV29-1|.|few
CSVLAFSGSGYTF
TGCAGCGTTTTAGCGTTCTCGGGAAGTGGCTACACCTTC
>TRBJ1-5|TRBV19|.|medium-sized
CASSMTDQPQHF
TGTGCCAGTAGTATGACGGATCAGCCCCAGCATTTT
>TRBJ2-7|TRBV5-4|TRBD1|once
CASSAGTEPPYEQYF
TGTGCCAGCAGCGCCGGGACAGAACCACCCTACGAGCAGTACTTC
>TRBJ2-1|TRBV7-3|TRBD2|once
CASSLGGRAGDEQFF
TGTGCCAGCAGCTTAGGCGGGAGGGCCGGTGATGAGCAGTTCTTC
>TRBJ2-1|TRBV7-3|TRBD2|medium-sized
CASSLGTSGSSHEQFF
TGTGCCAGCAGCTTAGGGACTAGCGGGAGCTCCCATGAGCAGTTCTTC
>TRBJ2-7|TRBV10-1|TRBD1|.
CASSESEDRPYEQYF
TGCGCCAGCAGTGAGTCAGAGGACAGGCCCTACGAGCAGTACTTC
>TRBJ1-6|TRBV7-3|.|medium-sized
CASSFPRGTLHF
TGTGCCAGCAGCTTCCCCCGGGGGACCCTCCACTTT
>TRBJ1-1|TRBV24-1|.|.
CATTPLSGEGSTEAFF
TGTGCCACTACCCCCCTAAGTGGGGAAGGTAGCACTGAAGCTTTCTTT
>TRBJ2-4|TRBV20-1|TRBD1|.
CSATDRGHPKNIQYF
TGCAGTGCTACGGACAGGGGGCACCCCAAAAACATTCAGTACTTC
>TRBJ1-4|TRBV12-3/TRBV12-4|.|many
CASSLSPGSNEKLFF
TGTGCCAGCAGTTTAAGTCCGGGCTCTAATGAAAAACTGTTTTTT